This T cell receptor (beta chain) is drawn from a study of T cell repertoires in cytomegalovirus infection (dated by TCRdb to between 2018 and 2021). In terms of the full investigation: Recently identified HLA-C-restricted CMV epitopes, whose presentation resists viral immunomodulation, were targeted by peptide stimulations together with well-studied HLA-B-restricted epitopes. The HLA type of each donor mattered for the analysis, because public TCR beta signatures pointed to carriage of CMV infection along with the matching HLA type. What the authors observed across the whole study: The ex vivo response was dominated by HLA-C-restricted CMV-specific TCR beta clonotypes, which also provided the single most frequent clonotype in two of eight donors. In both this cohort and an independent cohort of 352 donors, the cumulative frequency of public TCR beta family members distinguished carriers of CMV infection plus the relevant HLA type.

The V and J ends are trimmed by 0 bases and 2 bases, leaving 10 bases between them. CDR3 length: 15 amino acids, cysteine to phenylalanine. Solely the CDR3 DNA is kept, with 45 bases framed from the first base. Looking up the germline V gene yields CDR1 KGHDR and CDR2 SFDVKD. Details on this clonotype: It lacks a known antigen. No per-base quality is available; no much larger clone lies one base away.

The treatment or condition label, read with the paper, signifies: in vitro stimulation with specific CMV peptide epitopes to enrich CMV-specific T cells. The reads were generated on an Illumina HiSeq 1500. TCRdb reprocessing: public reads trimmed at Q25 with fastp, clones called with MiXCR, in-frame beta chains kept. Duplicate CDR3 protein sequences are folded into a single record with the most common DNA and genes. This sample holds about 920,000 distinct CDR3 sequences; 31% were observed only once. The biggest ten clones account for roughly 13% of the sample. The sequence is built from TRBV24-1 and TRBJ2-7; the best D guess is TRBD1, with 6 bases matching. The origin of this receptor is a human donor in good health (CMV status not recorded). Some clones in this sample may be carry-over from other donors' samples. Sample: cultured CD8+ T cells from PBMCs, taken from culture after CMV antigen stimulation. This receptor has the CDR3 CATSDLSGVPYEQYF. The nucleotides read TGTGCCACCAGTGATTTGTCAGGGGTACCCTACGAGCAGTACTTC.